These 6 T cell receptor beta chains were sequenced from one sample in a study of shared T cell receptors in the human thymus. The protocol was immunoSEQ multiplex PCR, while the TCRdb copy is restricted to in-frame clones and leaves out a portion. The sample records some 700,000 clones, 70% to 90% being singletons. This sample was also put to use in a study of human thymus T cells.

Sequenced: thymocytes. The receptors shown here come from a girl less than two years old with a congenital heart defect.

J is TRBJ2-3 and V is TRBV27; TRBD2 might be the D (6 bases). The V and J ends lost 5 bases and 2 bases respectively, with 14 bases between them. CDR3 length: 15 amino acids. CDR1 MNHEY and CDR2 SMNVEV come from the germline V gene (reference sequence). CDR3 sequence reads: CASSTGTRFTDTQYF. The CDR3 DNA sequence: TGTGCCAGCAGTACCGGGACTCGATTCACAGATACGCAGTATTTT.

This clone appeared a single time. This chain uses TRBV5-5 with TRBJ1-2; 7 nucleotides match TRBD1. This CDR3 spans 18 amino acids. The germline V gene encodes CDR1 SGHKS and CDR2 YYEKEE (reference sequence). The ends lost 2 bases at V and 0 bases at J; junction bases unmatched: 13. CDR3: CASSFIGRQGLANYGYTF. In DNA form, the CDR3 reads TGTGCCAGCAGCTTCATTGGGAGACAGGGATTAGCTAACTATGGCTACACCTTC.

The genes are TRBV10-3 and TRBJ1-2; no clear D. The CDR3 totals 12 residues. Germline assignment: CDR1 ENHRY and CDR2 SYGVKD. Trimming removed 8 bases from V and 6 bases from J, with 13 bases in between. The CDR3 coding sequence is TGTGCCATCGGGCCCGCCCGAGATGGCTACACCTTC. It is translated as CAIGPARDGYTF.

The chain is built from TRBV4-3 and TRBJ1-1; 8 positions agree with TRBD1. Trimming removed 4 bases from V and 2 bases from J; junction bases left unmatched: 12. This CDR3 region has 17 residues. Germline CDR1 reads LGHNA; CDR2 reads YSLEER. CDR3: CASSPKLTGQVNTEAFF. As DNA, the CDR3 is TGCGCCAGCAGCCCAAAGCTCACGGGACAGGTAAACACTGAAGCTTTCTTT.

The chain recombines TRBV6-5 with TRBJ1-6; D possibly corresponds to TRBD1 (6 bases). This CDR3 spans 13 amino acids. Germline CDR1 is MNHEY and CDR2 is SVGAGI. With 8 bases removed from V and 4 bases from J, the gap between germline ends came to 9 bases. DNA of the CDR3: TGTGCCAGCGGGGACACATATAATTCACCCCTCCACTTT. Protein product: CASGDTYNSPLHF.

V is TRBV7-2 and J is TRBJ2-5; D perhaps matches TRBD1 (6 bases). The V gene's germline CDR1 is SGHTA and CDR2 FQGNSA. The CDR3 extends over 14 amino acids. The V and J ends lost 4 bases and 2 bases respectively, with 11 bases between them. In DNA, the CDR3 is TGTGCCAGCAGCTCAAGACAGGATCAAGAGACCCAGTACTTC. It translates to CASSSRQDQETQYF.